This passage covers 14 T cell receptor beta chains from one sample sequenced in a study of lymphopenia after photon versus proton radiotherapy. The table came from immunoSEQ multiplex PCR; TCRdb's copy has only in-frame clones and leaves some out. The sample has under 70,000 clones, approximately 90% seen once. Sequenced material: peripheral blood, taken from a patient treated with photon-based radiotherapy. These receptors were collected from a woman aged 40 to 49 with cholangiocarcinoma.

V and J are TRBV28 and TRBJ2-7, with 16 bases identical to TRBD2. The CDR3 runs to 15 residues. In germline, CDR1 is MDHEN, CDR2 SYDVKM. V dropped 6 bases and J dropped 7; count of bases not matched to a gene: 6. CDR3 sequence (DNA): TGTGCCAGCAGCGGGACTAGCGGGAGGGCATATGAGCAGTACTTC. Encoded protein: CASSGTSGRAYEQYF.

The chain employs TRBV25-1 and TRBJ2-1; the D gene is possibly TRBD1 (6 bases). The CDR3 totals 13 residues. V lost 5 bases and J 3 bases, leaving 8 bases between the germline ends. Germline CDR1 MGHDK, CDR2 SYGVNS. The CDR3 sequence: CASSRGSYNEQFF. The CDR3 DNA reads as TGTGCCAGCAGTAGGGGGAGCTACAATGAGCAGTTCTTC. The full variable domain, with the rest looked up from reference TRBV25-1 and TRBJ2-1, is EADIYQTPRYLVIGTGKKITLECSQTMGHDKMYWYQQDPGMELHLIHYSYGVNSTEKGDLSSESTVSRIRTEHFPLTLESARPSHTSQYLCASSRGSYNEQFFGPGTRLTVL.

The chain couples TRBV19 to TRBJ1-2, with a weak D call TRBD1 (5 bases). The CDR3 totals 14 residues. Germline CDR1 LNHDA, CDR2 SQIVND (reference sequence). Trimming pared 3 bases from V and 2 bases from J, leaving 10 bases between. Here the CDR3 DNA reads TGTGCCAGTAGTATTGTTTCAGGGAACTATGGCTACACCTTC. It translates to CASSIVSGNYGYTF.

This rearrangement joins TRBV5-1 to TRBJ1-2, with a weak D call TRBD1 (6 bases). Germline CDR1 and CDR2: SGHRS and YFSETQ. Trimming stripped 1 base from V and 0 bases from J, with 10 bases between. The CDR3 extends over 15 amino acids. The DNA of the CDR3 is TGCGCCAGCAGCTTGCGGGACACCCCTAACTATGGCTACACCTTC. This sequence encodes CASSLRDTPNYGYTF.

CDR3 loop: CASSPRGPGLNNEQFF. CDR3 sequence (DNA): TGTGCCAGCAGCCCCCGGGGGCCAGGCCTGAACAATGAGCAGTTCTTC. The V gene is TRBV7-2, the J gene TRBJ2-1; D is perhaps TRBD1 or TRBD2 (6 bases each). CDR1 is SGHTA and CDR2 is FQGNSA in the germline V gene. This CDR3 comprises 16 residues. V lost 5 bases and J lost 5, with 19 bases in between.

V and J are TRBV18 and TRBJ1-4; maybe TRBD1 (5 bases). The CDR3 consists of 16 residues. Deletions cut 1 base from V and 8 bases from J, with 17 bases between. CDR1 and CDR2 (germline): KGHSH, LQKENI. The CDR3 loop is CASSPRGTAPGEKLFF. The CDR3 coding sequence is TGTGCCAGCTCACCACGAGGGACGGCGCCCGGAGAAAAACTGTTTTTT.

The chain carries TRBV28 and TRBJ1-1; TRBD1 agrees at 7 bases. CDR3 length equals 17 residues. V was pared by 1 base and J by 0 bases, with 8 bases of the junction left unmatched. Germline CDR1 and CDR2: MDHEN and SYDVKM. In DNA, the CDR3 is TGTGCCAGCAGTTTATTCCCCGGGACAGTCATGAACACTGAAGCTTTCTTT. Protein sequence: CASSLFPGTVMNTEAFF.

V and J are TRBV5-4 and TRBJ2-7; no definite D call. Germline V gives CDR1 SGHNT, CDR2 YYREEE (reference sequence). V was pared by 1 base and J by 4 bases, with 18 bases between. This CDR3 is 16 amino acids long. The CDR3 DNA follows: TGTGCCAGCAGCTTGATTAGCACCCAAAAAACTTACGAGCAGTACTTC. It yields the protein CASSLISTQKTYEQYF.

The CDR3: CASSPSAGGPREQYF. CDR3 sequence (DNA): TGCGCCAGCAGCCCCTCGGCGGGAGGGCCGAGGGAGCAGTACTTC. The gene calls are TRBV5-1 and TRBJ2-7; 9 bases fit TRBD2. V lost 4 bases to trimming and J lost 7 bases; unmatched junction nucleotides: 12. This CDR3 has 15 amino acids. Germline V gives CDR1 SGHRS, CDR2 YFSETQ. Complete variable domain (other parts from reference TRBV5-1 and TRBJ2-7): KAGVTQTPRYLIKTRGQQVTLSCSPISGHRSVSWYQQTPGQGLQFLFEYFSETQRNKGNFPGRFSGRQFSNSRSEMNVSTLELGDSALYLCASSPSAGGPREQYFGPGTRLTVT.

The chain couples TRBV30 to TRBJ2-3; D is ambiguous. CDR3 length: 10 residues. V gave up 0 bases and J gave up 5 bases, with 0 bases separating them. The germline CDR1 and CDR2 sequences are GTSNPN and SVGIG (reference sequence). The CDR3: CAWSVDTQYF. In nucleotides, the CDR3 is TGTGCCTGGAGTGTAGATACGCAGTATTTT.

The chain couples TRBV11-2 to TRBJ1-1; maybe TRBD1 (5 bases). The V and J ends lost 7 bases and 0 bases respectively, with 12 bases between them. Germline V gene sequence: CDR1 SGHAT, CDR2 FQNNGV. The CDR3 extends over 14 amino acids. The CDR3 here is CASTLVDMNTEAFF. CDR3 DNA sequence: TGTGCCAGCACCCTGGTGGACATGAACACTGAAGCTTTCTTT.

This rearrangement joins TRBV5-1 to TRBJ2-7; tentatively, D is TRBD1 or TRBD2 (5 bases each). Trimming cost V 0 bases and J 3 bases, with 10 bases left between them. Germline-derived CDR1 and CDR2 are SGHRS and YFSETQ. CDR3 size: 14 residues. CDR3 DNA sequence: TGCGCCAGCAGCTTGGCCGGGGACGACTACGAGCAGTACTTC. It yields the protein CASSLAGDDYEQYF.

The chain employs TRBV6-5 and TRBJ2-1; perhaps D is TRBD1 or TRBD2 (6 bases each). Germline CDR1 reads MNHEY; CDR2 reads SVGAGI. The CDR3 covers 15 residues. With 0 bases removed from V and 6 bases from J, the gap between germline ends came to 12 bases. CDR3 sequence reads: CASSYSGGAGNEQFF. The CDR3 region has the DNA TGTGCCAGCAGTTACTCCGGGGGCGCGGGCAATGAGCAGTTCTTC.

The genes are TRBV2 and TRBJ2-6, with TRBD2 as a possible D gene (6 bases). Germline-derived CDR1 and CDR2 are SNHLY and FYNNEI. This CDR3 has 18 amino acids. V was shortened by 0 bases and J by 0 bases, with 12 bases between the two germline ends. CDR3 amino acids: CASSEARDASSGANVLTF. The CDR3 DNA reads as TGTGCCAGCAGTGAAGCGCGGGACGCCTCCTCTGGGGCCAACGTCCTGACTTTC. Full variable domain (remainder filled in from reference TRBV2 and TRBJ2-6): EPEVTQTPSHQVTQMGQEVILRCVPISNHLYFYWYRQILGQKVEFLVSFYNNEISEKSEIFDDQFSVERPDGSNFTLKIRSTKLEDSAMYFCASSEARDASSGANVLTFGAGSRLTVL.